The entry below gives a single TCR beta chain sequence along with its context. There are many counts of this clonotype. No antigen is known for it. The input lacks base qualities; no much larger clone sits a single base away. The treatment or condition label on this specimen signifies: allogeneic hematopoietic cell transplantation with graft depleted of TCRalphabeta T cells and CD19 B cells. Transplant recipients were children who received TCRalphabeta/CD19-depleted allogeneic hematopoietic cell grafts. The data are from a study of T-cell reconstitution after alpha-beta-depleted transplantation in children (dated by TCRdb to about 2016). About the investigation overall: T-cell immune reconstitution after TCRalphabeta/CD19-depleted allogeneic hematopoietic cell transplantation in children was quantitatively tracked in the study by means of TCR repertoire profiling.

Its CDR3 holds 14 amino acids, cysteine through phenylalanine. Only the CDR3 DNA stays, 42 bases, in frame from base 1. V and J are truncated by 7 bases and 1 base respectively, leaving an intervening sequence of 13 bases. Libraries were made using PCR. TCRdb shows the sequencer as Illumina HiSeq 2500. TCR library preparation used molecular barcoding, with unique molecular identifiers applied to normalize quantification of the TCRbeta repertoire. In TCRdb, the public reads were trimmed at Q25 with fastp and aligned with MiXCR, with productive beta chains retained. Each entry merges the rows of one CDR3 protein and shows their most common DNA and genes. A total of 280,000 or so distinct CDR3 sequences appear in this sample, around 10% of them only once. 20% to 30% of the sample rests with the top ten. Study-wide conclusions, independent of this receptor: About two months after transplant, the apparently early recovery of alphabetaT-cell counts reportedly depended on just several hundred clones that had expanded rapidly and came from non-depleted graft cells. The frequencies of hyperexpanded clones fell over the following months, and after one year, T-cell counts and TCRbeta diversity were mostly attributed to newly produced T cells. In some patients, high TCRbeta diversity at day 60 was attributed to recipient T cells and intrathymic progenitors that had survived conditioning.

The clonotype comes from a male patient under 10 years old who had a stem cell transplant for chronic granulomatous disease, so the T cells may come from the graft donor. Sequenced here: peripheral blood, sampled 180 days after TCRalphabeta/CD19-depleted stem cell transplant. The sequence joins TRBV12-3 or TRBV12-4 to TRBJ2-5; the D gene cannot be named for sure. Here is the DNA: TGTGCCAGCAAACCCAAGACCTTCCAAGAGACCCAGTACTTC. Translated, it reads CASKPKTFQETQYF.